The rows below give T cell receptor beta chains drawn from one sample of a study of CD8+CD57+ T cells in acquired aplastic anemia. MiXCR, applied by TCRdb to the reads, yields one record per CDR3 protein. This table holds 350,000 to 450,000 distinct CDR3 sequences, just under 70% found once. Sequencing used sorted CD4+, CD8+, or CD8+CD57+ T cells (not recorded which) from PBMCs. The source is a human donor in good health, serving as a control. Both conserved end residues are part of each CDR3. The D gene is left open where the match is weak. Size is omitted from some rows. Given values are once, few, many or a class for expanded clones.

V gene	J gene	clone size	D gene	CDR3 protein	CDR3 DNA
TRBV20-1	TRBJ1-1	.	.	CSARGQLNTEAFF	TGCAGTGCTAGAGGCCAGCTTAACACTGAAGCTTTCTTT
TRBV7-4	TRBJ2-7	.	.	CASSFCFLGRNKRF	TGTGCTAGCAGCTTCTGCTTTCTCGGGCGTAACAAGAGATTC
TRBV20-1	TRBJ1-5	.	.	CSARDARPNYAQHF	TGCAGTGCTAGAGACGCCAGGCCGAACTATGCCCAGCATTTT
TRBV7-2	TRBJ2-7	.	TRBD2	CASSLWTSGGTDTF	TGTGCCAGCAGCCTCTGGACTAGCGGGGGAACAGATACGTTC
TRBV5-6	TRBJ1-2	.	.	CASSPRGGNYGYTF	TGTGCCAGCAGCCCTCGGGGGGGCAACTATGGCTACACCTTC
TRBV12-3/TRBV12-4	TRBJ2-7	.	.	CASSRSAGTRGEQYF	TGTGCCAGCAGCCGCAGCGCCGGGACAAGAGGCGAGCAGTACTTC
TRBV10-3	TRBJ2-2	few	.	CAIRTEMGTGELFF	TGTGCCATCAGAACGGAGATGGGGACCGGGGAGCTGTTTTTT
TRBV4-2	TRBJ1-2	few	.	CASKDAERANYGYAF	TGTGCCAGCAAGGATGCAGAACGAGCTAACTATGGCTACGCCTTC
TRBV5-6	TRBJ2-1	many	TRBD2	CASSRRLSGTSGYNEQFF	TGTGCCAGCAGCCGCAGGCTTTCCGGGACTAGCGGTTACAATGAGCAGTTCTTC
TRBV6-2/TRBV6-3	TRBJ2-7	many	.	CASSYSGTGVYEQYF	TGTGCCAGCAGTTACTCGGGAACCGGGGTATACGAGCAGTACTTC
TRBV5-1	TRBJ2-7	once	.	CVRPGGSYEQYF	TGCGTTCGCCCAGGGGGGTCCTACGAGCAGTACTTC
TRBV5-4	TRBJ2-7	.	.	CASSVEGANSYEQYF	TGTGCCAGCAGCGTGGAGGGGGCGAACTCCTACGAGCAGTACTTC
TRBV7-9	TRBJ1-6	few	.	CASSLEDSPLHF	TGTGCCAGCAGCTTGGAGGATTCACCCCTCCACTTT
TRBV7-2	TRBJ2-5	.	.	CASSSSLGLQYF	TGTGCCAGCAGCTCCAGCCTAGGGTTGCAGTACTTC
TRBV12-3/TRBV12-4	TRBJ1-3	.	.	CASSLDWTVSGNTIYF	TGTGCCAGCAGTTTAGATTGGACAGTCTCTGGAAACACCATATATTTT
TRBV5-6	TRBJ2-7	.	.	CASSLDGLNYEQYF	TGTGCCAGCAGCTTGGACGGGTTGAACTACGAGCAGTACTTC
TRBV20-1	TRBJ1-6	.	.	CSAFTLENSSLHF	TGCAGTGCTTTTACACTCGAGAATTCGTCCCTCCACTTT
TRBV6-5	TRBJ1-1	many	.	CASSDNPDRTEAFF	TGTGCCAGCAGTGATAACCCGGACCGCACTGAAGCTTTCTTT
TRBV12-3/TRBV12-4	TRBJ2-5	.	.	CASSGEETRYF	TGTGCCAGCAGTGGCGAAGAGACCCGGTACTTC
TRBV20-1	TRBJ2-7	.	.	CSASFSTGSKQYF	TGCAGTGCTAGTTTCTCGACAGGCAGTAAGCAGTACTTC
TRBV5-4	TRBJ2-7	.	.	CASSLGVEDEQYF	TGTGCCAGCAGCTTGGGTGTGGAGGACGAGCAGTACTTC
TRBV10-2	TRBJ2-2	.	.	CASSEPPGELFF	TGCGCCAGCAGTGAACCCCCCGGGGAGCTGTTTTTT
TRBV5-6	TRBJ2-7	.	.	CASSKAGKDEQYF	TGTGCCAGCAGCAAGGCCGGGAAGGACGAGCAGTACTTC
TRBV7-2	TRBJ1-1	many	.	CASSWPGLEAFF	TGTGCCAGCAGCTGGCCGGGACTTGAAGCTTTCTTT
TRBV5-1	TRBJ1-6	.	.	CATSRDKSLLHF	TGCGCCACCAGCAGGGATAAGAGTCTCCTCCACTTT
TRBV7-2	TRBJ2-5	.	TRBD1	CASSFRQGMETQYF	TGTGCCAGCAGCTTCAGACAGGGGATGGAGACCCAGTACTTC
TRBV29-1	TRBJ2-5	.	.	CSVEPPPQETQYF	TGCAGCGTTGAACCGCCACCCCAAGAGACCCAGTACTTC
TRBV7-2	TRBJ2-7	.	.	CASSSSGRVYEQYF	TGTGCCAGCAGCTCGTCGGGACGAGTCTACGAGCAGTACTTC
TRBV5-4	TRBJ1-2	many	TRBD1	CASSPRQGGYGYTF	TGTGCCAGCAGCCCCCGACAGGGGGGCTATGGCTACACCTTC
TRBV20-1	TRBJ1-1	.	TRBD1	CSAKRQGMNTEAFF	TGCAGTGCTAAGAGACAGGGAATGAACACTGAAGCTTTCTTT
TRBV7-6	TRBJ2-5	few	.	CASSPGTVETQYF	TGTGCCAGCAGCCCCGGGACGGTGGAGACCCAGTACTTC
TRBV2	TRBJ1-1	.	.	CASSLQGYGDAIF	TGTGCCAGCAGCTTACAGGGCTATGGTGACGCTATCTTT
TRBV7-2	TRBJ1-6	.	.	CASSQEGLAYNSPFHF	TGTGCCAGCAGCCAAGAGGGACTAGCGTATAATTCGCCCTTCCACTTT
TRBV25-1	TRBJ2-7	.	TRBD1	CASSYMGQGRSYEQYF	TGTGCCAGCAGCTATATGGGACAGGGGCGCTCCTACGAGCAGTACTTC
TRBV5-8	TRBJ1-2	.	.	CASSILNKGLYGYTF	TGTGCCAGCAGCATCCTAAACAAGGGTTTGTATGGCTACACCTTC
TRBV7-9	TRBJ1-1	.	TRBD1	CASSFSTGENEAFF	TGTGCCAGCAGCTTTTCGACAGGGGAAAATGAAGCTTTCTTT
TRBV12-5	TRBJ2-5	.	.	CASGFFDAETQYF	TGTGCTAGTGGATTTTTCGATGCGGAGACCCAGTACTTC
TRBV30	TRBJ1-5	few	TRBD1	CAWSAGTEDQPQHF	TGTGCCTGGAGCGCCGGGACAGAGGATCAGCCCCAGCATTTT
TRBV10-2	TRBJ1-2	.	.	CASSGRLKVVGYTF	TGCGCCAGCTCGGGGAGGTTAAAGGTGGTTGGCTACACCTTC
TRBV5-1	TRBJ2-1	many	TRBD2	CASRHVGGGHNEQFF	TGCGCCAGCAGACACGTGGGCGGGGGGCACAATGAGCAGTTCTTC
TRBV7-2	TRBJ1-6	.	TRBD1	CASSAEGASRLHF	TGTGCCAGCAGCGCCGAGGGGGCTTCGCGCCTCCACTTT
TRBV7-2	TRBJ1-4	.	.	CASSGPAQTEKVFF	TGTGCCAGCAGCGGACCGGCCCAGACGGAAAAAGTGTTTTTT
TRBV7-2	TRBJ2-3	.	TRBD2	CGSSLAGRHTDTQYF	TGTGGCAGCAGCTTAGCGGGACGACACACAGATACGCAGTATTTT
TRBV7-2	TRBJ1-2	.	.	CASSLHKGRADYDYTF	TGTGCCAGCAGCTTGCACAAGGGGCGAGCGGACTATGACTACACCTTC
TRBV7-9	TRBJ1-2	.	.	CASSLEGHGYTF	TGTGCCAGCAGCCTAGAGGGCCATGGCTACACCTTC
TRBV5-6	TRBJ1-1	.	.	CASSADLNNEAFF	TGTGCCAGCAGCGCGGACCTCAATAATGAAGCTTTCTTT